This T cell receptor beta chain is from a study of blood T cell repertoires in COVID-19. Turning to the study itself: COVID-19 samples from acute and convalescent phases originated in the United States, Italy and Spain.

Sequenced by immunoSEQ multiplex PCR; TCRdb stores in-frame clones only, minus some. This sample yields 200,000 to 300,000 clones, of which approximately 78% are seen a single time; roughly 12% belongs to the top ten. V lost 0 bases and J lost 10; bases outside the gene matches: 6. CDR3 size: 15 residues. Germline assignment: CDR1 LGHDT and CDR2 YNNKEL (reference sequence). The chain recombines TRBV3-1 (or the pseudogene TRBV3-2) with TRBJ2-3, with 11 positions matching TRBD2. This clonotype originated in a woman aged 60-70 years with active or convalescent COVID-19. The sample was peripheral blood. CDR3 nucleotides: TGTGCCAGCAGCCAAGAGATAGCGGGGGGGCAACCGCAGTATTTT. Its translation: CASSQEIAGGQPQYF.